This TCR beta chain was documented in a study of shared clonotypes between healthy human individuals (dated by TCRdb to about 2020). As for the study more broadly: A few men and two women, aged 18 to 49 years, made up the cohort. Different laboratories and diverse techniques were used to prepare libraries and sequence TCR repertoires, to increase sequencing depth and limit assay-specific biases. The study deeply sequenced blood TCR repertoires of several healthy adults to estimate repertoire size and the extent of clonotype sharing between individuals. Each donor's leukapheresis produced roughly between roughly 0.85 and 9.5 billion PBMCs. Per donor, three plates each were used for CD4 naive and CD4 memory, two for CD8 naive, and one for CD8 memory.

V loses 1 base, J loses 5 bases, and the germline ends lie 11 bases apart. Spanning cysteine to phenylalanine, the CDR3 consists of 15 amino acids. Just CDR3 DNA is preserved here, 45 bases in frame from base 1. CDR1 and CDR2 are drawn from the germline V gene (reference sequence): LNHDA, SQIVND. The donors were healthy, HIV-negative adults with no recently reported acute infections or vaccinations. All donors were Caucasian adults living in Nashville, Tennessee, USA. CD4+ T cells were enriched through magnetic negative selection, after which naive cells were positively selected on CD45RA and the remaining negative fraction served as the memory subset. After blood collection by leukapheresis, PBMCs were isolated using Ficoll-Histopaque density gradient centrifugation and then cryopreserved in the vapor phase of liquid nitrogen. Analytical flow cytometry was used to check the purity and quantity of each magnetically sorted T cell population. Genomic DNA was isolated from every sorted fraction and measured by UV absorbance on a Nanodrop 2000c.

On this clone: The clone's antigen remains unknown. No per-base quality is available; no much larger clone lies one base away.

Broader findings and caveats from the paper: Sharing across a few donors was observed for approximately 4.6% of naive CD4, under 4% of naive CD8, 2% to 2.5% of memory CD4, and approximately 0.41% of memory CD8 clonotypes. Clonotypes shared by all four sorted-subset donors showed higher generation probabilities than non-shared clonotypes. Based on pairwise subsampling, the degree of clonotype sharing among donors was expected to be affected by sequencing depth. Naive subsets generally had larger estimated clonotype richness than memory subsets. Only blood was sampled, and tissue TCR repertoires likely differ from those in blood. The genetic and exposure-history diversity represented was limited by the small number of donors. Incomplete sequencing was indicated by rarefaction of sorted-subset datasets, despite the large sequencing depth.

TCR CDR3 regions were amplified from genomic DNA by multiplex PCR using the deep immunoSEQ assay. Genomic DNA extracted from each cell subset was distributed evenly over all wells of several immunoSEQ 96-well plates, and each plate served as one replicate. For sorted subsets, about 210 ng of genomic DNA, equivalent to 25,000 to 35,000 T cell genomes, went into each replicate PCR. Purified libraries were measured with a Qubit 3.0 fluorometer, size-checked on a Bioanalyzer 2100, and measured again with the KAPA Library Quantification kit. Each immunoSEQ 96-well plate was sequenced on its own single-read 150-cycle Illumina NextSeq 550 flow cell. Regarding the original processing steps: Because the immunoSEQ output included only junctional sequences and no quality scores, the filtering could not be the same as the filtering used for full-length reads. To assign V/J genes and CDR3, sequences were annotated against IMGT germline references using PyIR, a Python wrapper for IgBLAST v1.9. Reads with weak V/J assignments (E-value above 1e-6), missing CDR3, stop codons, out-of-frame junctions, or ambiguous translated residues were removed. A V3J clonotype was defined by an identical inferred V gene, J gene, and CDR3 amino acid sequence. To compute the percentage overlap between repertoires, the number of shared unique clonotypes was divided by the size of the smaller repertoire. RTK rarefaction, the Chao1 estimator, and Recon v2.1 estimates of unobserved clonotypes were used to assess repertoire richness. Generation probabilities for all TCRbeta clonotypes obtained by the gDNA method from a handful of donors were computed using OLGA. The immuneACCESS repertoire file appears here via TCRdb, limited to in-frame rearrangements. These files lack a portion of the clones; in checked studies, under half of the deficit traces to unresolved V genes, and the cause of the others is not known. From that table come the V and J calls and clone size; the DNA was used to work out D and trimming. For this sample the table gives 2 million to 2.5 million clones, of which about 92% were detected only once. Clones ranked in the top ten supply 0.39% of the sample.

The receptor comes from a young man in good health. Some clones in this sample may be carry-over from other donors' samples. Sequenced sample: naive CD4+ T cells from PBMCs. Interpreted using the paper, the cell subset or site label stands for: CD45RA+ positively selected. The sequence links TRBV19 to TRBJ1-4; the D gene cannot be resolved reliably. The CDR3 amino acid sequence is: CASSIVDGRNEKLFF. The DNA is as follows: TGTGCCAGTAGTATAGTTGACGGAAGAAATGAAAAACTGTTTTTT.